This T cell receptor beta chain was retrieved from a study of multiple sclerosis patients with progressive multifocal leukoencephalopathy. On the study more broadly: The control group, sampled over time, had multiple sclerosis, received natalizumab and did not develop PML. Study-wide results and limits: Before and during natalizumab, the clones expanded at PML already existed.

Time point reported: before natalizumab initiation. From germline, CDR1 is SGHAT and CDR2 FQNNGV. The CDR3 is made up of 15 amino acids. V shed 4 bases and J 4 bases; nucleotides not matched to a gene: 7. As for this clone: Its target is not known.

The assay was run at survey level. Profiling relied on immunoSEQ multiplex PCR, and the TCRdb table lists in-frame clones only, not all of them. The table has tens of thousands of clones, 85% to 95% seen once. The sample taken for sequencing was PBMCs. This chain uses TRBV11-2 with TRBJ2-1; 7 nucleotides match TRBD2. The TCR originated in a man aged 30-40 years with multiple sclerosis. The chain's CDR3 is CASSSLWRGYNEQFF. The CDR3 DNA reads as TGTGCCAGCAGCTCTCTCTGGCGGGGGTACAATGAGCAGTTCTTC.